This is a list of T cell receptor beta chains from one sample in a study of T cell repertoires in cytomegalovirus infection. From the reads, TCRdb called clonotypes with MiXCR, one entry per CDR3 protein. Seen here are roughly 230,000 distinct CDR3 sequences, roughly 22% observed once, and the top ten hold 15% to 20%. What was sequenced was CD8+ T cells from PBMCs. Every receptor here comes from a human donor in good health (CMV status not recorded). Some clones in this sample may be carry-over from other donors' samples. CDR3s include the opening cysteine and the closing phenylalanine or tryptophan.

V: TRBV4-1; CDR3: CASSQDSGGGNTIYF
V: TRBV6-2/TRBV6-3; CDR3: CASSYSWGYEQYF
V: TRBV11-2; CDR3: CASSLALGPLYEQFF
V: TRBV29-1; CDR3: CSVTGQGSTDTQYF
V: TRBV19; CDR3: CASSGFSGELFF
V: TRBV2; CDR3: CASSIDGDNEQFF
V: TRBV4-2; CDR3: CASSSTGDLGETQYF
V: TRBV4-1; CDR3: CASSSRGGYTF
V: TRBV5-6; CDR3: CASSSHGGGIAKNIQYF
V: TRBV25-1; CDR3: CASRGGRNEQFF
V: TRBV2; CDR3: CASRTSWTTQETQYF
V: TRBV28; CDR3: CASIMGQGDTEAFF
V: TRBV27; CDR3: CASSLTGQGTDTQYF
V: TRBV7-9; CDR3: CASSHQGGIDEQFF
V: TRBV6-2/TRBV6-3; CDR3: CASSYSLAGARDEQFF
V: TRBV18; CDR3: CASSPFHQGEMEPQHF
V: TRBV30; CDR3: CAWSALAGYSDTQYF
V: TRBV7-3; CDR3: CASSSGQPGYTEAFF
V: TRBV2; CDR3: CASSEDLNGPSTDTQYF
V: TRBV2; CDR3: CARPGGPIDGYTF
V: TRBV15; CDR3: CATSRDFAGWDTEAFF
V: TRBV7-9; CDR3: CASSLGQGLYF
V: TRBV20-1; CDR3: CSARDTFGTSGGADTQYF
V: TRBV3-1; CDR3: CASSQDVGAVAEAFF
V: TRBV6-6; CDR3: CASSYSTRGLGNTIYF
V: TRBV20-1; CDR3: CSARGTETSGGELFF
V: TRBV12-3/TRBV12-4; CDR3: CASKGGSGNEQFF